This T cell receptor beta chain was found in a study of T cells in Graves' hyperthyroidism and ophthalmopathy. The study, taken as a whole, reports: Most thyroid-expanded clonotypes above 0.001 were also found in blood.

This clonotype was detected only once. Antigen specificity is unknown. Stable Graves' hyperthyroidism meant no ophthalmopathy progression within 18 months. TCR beta CDR3 region amplification was performed from RNA transcripts. The HTBI set primed first-round TCR CDR3 RT-PCR. TCRdb called the multiplex PCR reads again in MiXCR, with one record for every CDR3 protein. This table holds under 550,000 distinct CDR3 sequences, roughly an eighth found once. The V and J ends lost 4 bases and 5 bases, in that order; junction bases with no gene match: 8. Germline CDR1 SGHTA, CDR2 FQGNSA. The CDR3 runs to 15 residues.

The J gene is TRBJ2-5, the V gene TRBV7-2; TRBD1 aligns across 9 bases. The sample comprised blood. This TCR derives from a woman under 30 with Graves' hyperthyroidism. The CDR3 protein is CASSSQTGGSETQYF. The CDR3 bases are TGTGCCAGCAGCTCCCAGACAGGGGGATCGGAGACCCAGTACTTC.